This TCR beta chain was captured in a study of T cell changes during pregnancy in multiple sclerosis. Germline V gene lookup returns CDR1 MDHEN and CDR2 SYDVKM. There are 14 residues in the CDR3. V gave up 6 bases and J gave up 6 bases; unmatched junction bases: 7. The assay was immunoSEQ multiplex PCR, and TCRdb's table has in-frame clones only and misses some. The repertoire holds around 50,000 clones, with over 75% as singletons. This chain joins TRBV28 and TRBJ1-4, with 7 nucleotides matching TRBD1. This material consisted of CD8+ T cells from peripheral blood mononuclear cells, taken in the second trimester of pregnancy. This TCR was sampled from a female donor with multiple sclerosis, enrolled in a pregnancy study. For the CDR3, the DNA is TGTGCCAGCAGGGGGAGGACAGGTCATGAAAAACTGTTTTTT. This sequence encodes CASRGRTGHEKLFF.